The clone carrying this T cell receptor (beta chain) was observed at least ten times. Its antigen remains unknown. This record belongs to a study of T cells after yellow fever vaccination. Study outcomes and limitations: Just a small share of clonotypes turned up in the CD4 compartment as well as the CD8 compartment. Abundant clonotypes from the bulk population could contaminate FACS-sorted repertoires.

UMIs and a universal primer site were added when TCR cDNA was made by 5'RACE template switching. TCRdb itself ran the 5' RACE reads through MiXCR, one entry per CDR3 protein. The sample includes 70,000 or so distinct CDR3 sequences, around 6.2% seen only once; the top ten take 2.2%. This CDR3 has 17 amino acids. After removal of 0 bases from V and 9 bases from J, the junction contained 10 bases not matched to a gene. The input for sequencing was CD4+ T cells sorted from PBMCs, taken approximately 15 days after the first yellow fever vaccination. The chain is built from TRBV23-1 and TRBJ2-2; 10 nucleotides line up with TRBD1. TRBV23-1 is classed as an ORF, of uncertain function. This TCR was recovered from a man younger than 35 who received the YFV17D yellow fever vaccine. CDR3 sequence reads: CASSQSCLDRGTRELFF. CDR3 in DNA: TGCGCCAGCAGTCAATCGTGTTTGGACAGGGGGACCCGGGAGCTGTTTTTT.